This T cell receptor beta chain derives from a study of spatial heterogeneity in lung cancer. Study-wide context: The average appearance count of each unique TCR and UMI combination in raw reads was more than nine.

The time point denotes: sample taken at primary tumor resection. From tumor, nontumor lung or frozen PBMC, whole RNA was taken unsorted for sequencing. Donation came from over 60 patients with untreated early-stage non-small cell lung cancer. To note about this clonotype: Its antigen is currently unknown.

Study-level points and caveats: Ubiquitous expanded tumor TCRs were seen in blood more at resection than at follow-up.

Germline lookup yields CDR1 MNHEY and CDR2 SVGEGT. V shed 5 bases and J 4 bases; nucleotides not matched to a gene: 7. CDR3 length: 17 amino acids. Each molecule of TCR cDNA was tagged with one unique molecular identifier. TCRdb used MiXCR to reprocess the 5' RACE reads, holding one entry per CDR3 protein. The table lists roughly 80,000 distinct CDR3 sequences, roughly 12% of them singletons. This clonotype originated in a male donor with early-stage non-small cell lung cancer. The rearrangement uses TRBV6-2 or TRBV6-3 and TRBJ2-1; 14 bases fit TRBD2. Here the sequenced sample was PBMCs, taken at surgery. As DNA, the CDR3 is TGTGCCAGCAGTAATCCGGGACTAGCGGGAGTGTACAATGAGCAGTTCTTC. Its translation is CASSNPGLAGVYNEQFF.